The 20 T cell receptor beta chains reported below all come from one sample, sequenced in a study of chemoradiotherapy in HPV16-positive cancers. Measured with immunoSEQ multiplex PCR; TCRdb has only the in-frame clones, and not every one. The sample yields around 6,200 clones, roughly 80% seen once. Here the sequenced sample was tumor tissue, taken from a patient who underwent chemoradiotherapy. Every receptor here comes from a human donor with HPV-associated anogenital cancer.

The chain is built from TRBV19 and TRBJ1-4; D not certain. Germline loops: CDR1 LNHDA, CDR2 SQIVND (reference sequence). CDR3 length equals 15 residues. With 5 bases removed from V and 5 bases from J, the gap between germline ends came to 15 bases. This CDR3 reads CASSASGYSNEKLFF. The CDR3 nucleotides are TGTGCCAGTAGTGCCTCCGGGTACTCGAATGAAAAACTGTTTTTT.

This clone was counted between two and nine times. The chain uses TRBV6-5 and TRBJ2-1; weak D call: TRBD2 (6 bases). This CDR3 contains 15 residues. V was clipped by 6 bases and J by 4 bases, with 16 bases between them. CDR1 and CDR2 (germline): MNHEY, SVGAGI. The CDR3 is CASSDGAAGYNEQFF. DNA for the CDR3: TGTGCCAGCAGCGACGGGGCGGCGGGGTACAATGAGCAGTTCTTC.

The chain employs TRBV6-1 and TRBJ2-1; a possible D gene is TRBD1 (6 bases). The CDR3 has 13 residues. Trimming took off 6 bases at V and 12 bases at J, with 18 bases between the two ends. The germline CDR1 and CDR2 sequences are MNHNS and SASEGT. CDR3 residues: CASSDHYRERQFF. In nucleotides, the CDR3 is TGTGCCAGCAGCGACCACTACAGGGAGAGGCAGTTCTTC.

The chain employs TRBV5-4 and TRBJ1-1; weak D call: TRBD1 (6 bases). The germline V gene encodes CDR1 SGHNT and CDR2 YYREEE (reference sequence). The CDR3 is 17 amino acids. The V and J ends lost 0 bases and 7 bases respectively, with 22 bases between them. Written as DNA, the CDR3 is TGTGCCAGCAGCTTGGGTAGAGGTGGGGGGCTGGTTAATGAAGCTTTCTTT. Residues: CASSLGRGGGLVNEAFF.

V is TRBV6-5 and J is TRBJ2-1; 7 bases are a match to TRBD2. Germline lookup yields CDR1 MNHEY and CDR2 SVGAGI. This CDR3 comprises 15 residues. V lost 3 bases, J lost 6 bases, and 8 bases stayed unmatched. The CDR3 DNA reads TGTGCCAGCAGTTATCGCGGGAGCTCAGGCAATGAGCAGTTCTTC. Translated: CASSYRGSSGNEQFF.

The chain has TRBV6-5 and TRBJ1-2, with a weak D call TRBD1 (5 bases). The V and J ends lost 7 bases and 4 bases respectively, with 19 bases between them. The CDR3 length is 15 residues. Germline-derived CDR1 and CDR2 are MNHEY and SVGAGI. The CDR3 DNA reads TGTGCCAGCACCAAATTCGGGACCTCGGGCTATGGCTACACCTTC. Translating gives CASTKFGTSGYGYTF.

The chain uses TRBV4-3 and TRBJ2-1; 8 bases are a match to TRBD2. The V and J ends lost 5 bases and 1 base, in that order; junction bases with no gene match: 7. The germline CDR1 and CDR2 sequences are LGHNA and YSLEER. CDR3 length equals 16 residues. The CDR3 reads CASSISGGGSYNEQFF. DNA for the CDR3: TGCGCCAGCAGCATCAGCGGGGGAGGTTCCTACAATGAGCAGTTCTTC.

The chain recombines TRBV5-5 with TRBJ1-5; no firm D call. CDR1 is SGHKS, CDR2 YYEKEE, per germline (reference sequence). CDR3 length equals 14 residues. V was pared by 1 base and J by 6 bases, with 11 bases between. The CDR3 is CASSLHSGSQPQHF. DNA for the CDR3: TGTGCCAGCAGCTTGCATAGTGGTAGTCAGCCCCAGCATTTT.

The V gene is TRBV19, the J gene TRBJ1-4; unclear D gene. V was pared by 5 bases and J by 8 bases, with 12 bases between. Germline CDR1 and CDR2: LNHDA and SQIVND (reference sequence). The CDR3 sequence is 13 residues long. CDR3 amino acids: CASSFAGGEKLFF. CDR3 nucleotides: TGTGCCAGTAGTTTCGCGGGTGGAGAAAAACTGTTTTTT.

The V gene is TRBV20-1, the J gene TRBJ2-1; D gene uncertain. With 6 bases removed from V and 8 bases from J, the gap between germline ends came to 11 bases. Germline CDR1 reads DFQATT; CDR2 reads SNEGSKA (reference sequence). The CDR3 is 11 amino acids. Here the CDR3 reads CSAEQWDEQFF. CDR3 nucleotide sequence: TGCAGTGCCGAACAATGGGATGAGCAGTTCTTC.

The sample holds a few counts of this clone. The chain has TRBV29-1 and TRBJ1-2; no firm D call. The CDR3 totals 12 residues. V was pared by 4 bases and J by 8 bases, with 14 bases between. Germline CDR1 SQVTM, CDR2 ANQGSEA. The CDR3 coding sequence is TGCAGCGTTGTTGCGGGTGGTAGCGGCTACACCTTC. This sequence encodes CSVVAGGSGYTF. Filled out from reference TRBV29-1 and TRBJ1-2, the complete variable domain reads SAVISQKPSRDICQRGTSLTIQCQVDSQVTMMFWYRQQPGQSLTLIATANQGSEATYESGFVIDKFPISRPNLTFSTLTVSNMSPEDSSIYLCSVVAGGSGYTFGSGTRLTVV.

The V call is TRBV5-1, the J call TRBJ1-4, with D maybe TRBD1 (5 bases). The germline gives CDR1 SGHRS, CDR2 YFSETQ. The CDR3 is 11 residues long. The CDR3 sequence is CANGANEKLFF. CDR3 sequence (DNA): TGCGCTAACGGGGCCAATGAAAAACTGTTTTTT. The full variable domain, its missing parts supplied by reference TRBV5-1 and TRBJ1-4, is KAGVTQTPRYLIKTRGQQVTLSCSPISGHRSVSWYQQTPGQGLQFLFEYFSETQRNKGNFPGRFSGRQFSNSRSEMNVSTLELGDSALYLCANGANEKLFFGSGTQLSVL.

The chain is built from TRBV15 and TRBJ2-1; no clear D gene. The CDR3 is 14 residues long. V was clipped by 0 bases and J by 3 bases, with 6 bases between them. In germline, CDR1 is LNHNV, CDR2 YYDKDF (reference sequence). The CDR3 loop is CATSRDYGYNEQFF. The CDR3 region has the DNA TGTGCCACCAGCAGAGATTACGGCTACAATGAGCAGTTCTTC. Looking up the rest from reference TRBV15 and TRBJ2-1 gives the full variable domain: DAMVIQNPRYQVTQFGKPVTLSCSQTLNHNVMYWYQQKSSQAPKLLFHYYDKDFNNEADTPDNFQSRRPNTSFCFLDIRSPGLGDTAMYLCATSRDYGYNEQFFGPGTRLTVL.

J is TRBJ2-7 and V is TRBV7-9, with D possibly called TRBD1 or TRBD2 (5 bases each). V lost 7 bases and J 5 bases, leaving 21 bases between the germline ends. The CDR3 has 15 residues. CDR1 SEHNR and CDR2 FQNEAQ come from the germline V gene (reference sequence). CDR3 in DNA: TGTGCCAGCACCACGATTTCGGGGCGCGAGGACGAGCAGTACTTC. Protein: CASTTISGREDEQYF.

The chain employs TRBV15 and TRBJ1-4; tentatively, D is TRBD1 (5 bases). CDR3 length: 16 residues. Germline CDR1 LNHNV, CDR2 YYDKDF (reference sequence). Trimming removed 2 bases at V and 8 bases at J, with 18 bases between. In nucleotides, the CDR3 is TGTGCCACCAGCAGAAGCCCGGGGCAGGTGCGGGAAAAACTGTTTTTT. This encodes CATSRSPGQVREKLFF.

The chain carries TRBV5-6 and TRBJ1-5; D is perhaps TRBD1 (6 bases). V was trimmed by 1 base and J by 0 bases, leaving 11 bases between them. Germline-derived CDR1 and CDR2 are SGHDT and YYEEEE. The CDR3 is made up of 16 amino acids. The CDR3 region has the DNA TGTGCCAGCAGCTTGAGAGGGGGTTATAGCAATCAGCCCCAGCATTTT. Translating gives CASSLRGGYSNQPQHF.

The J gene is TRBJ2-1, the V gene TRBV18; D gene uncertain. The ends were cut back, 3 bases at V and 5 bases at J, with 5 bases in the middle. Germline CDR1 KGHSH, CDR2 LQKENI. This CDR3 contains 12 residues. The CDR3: CASSPTHNEQFF. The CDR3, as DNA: TGTGCCAGCTCACCTACACACAATGAGCAGTTCTTC.

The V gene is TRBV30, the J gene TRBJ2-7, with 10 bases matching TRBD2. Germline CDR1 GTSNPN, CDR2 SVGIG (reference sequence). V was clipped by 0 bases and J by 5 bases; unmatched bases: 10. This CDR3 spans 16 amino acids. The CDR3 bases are TGTGCCTGGAGTGTATTGGGGTCTAGCGGGAGCGACGAGCAGTACTTC. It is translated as CAWSVLGSSGSDEQYF. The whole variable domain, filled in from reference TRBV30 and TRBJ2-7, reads SQTIHQWPATLVQPVGSPLSLECTVEGTSNPNLYWYRQAAGRGLQLLFYSVGIGQISSEVPQNLSASRPQDRQFILSSKKLLLSDSGFYLCAWSVLGSSGSDEQYFGPGTRLTVT.

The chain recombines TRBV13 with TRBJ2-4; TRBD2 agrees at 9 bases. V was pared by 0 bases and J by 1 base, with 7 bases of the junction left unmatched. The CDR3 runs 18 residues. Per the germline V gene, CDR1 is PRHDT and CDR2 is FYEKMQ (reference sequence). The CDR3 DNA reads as TGTGCCAGCAGCTTAGGGGGTGCGGGGGGGCCGGCCAAAAACATTCAGTACTTC. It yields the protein CASSLGGAGGPAKNIQYF.

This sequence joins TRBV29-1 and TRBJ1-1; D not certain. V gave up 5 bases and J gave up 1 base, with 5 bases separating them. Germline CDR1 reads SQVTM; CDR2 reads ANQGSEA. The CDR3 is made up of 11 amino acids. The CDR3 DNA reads TGCAGCGTTTTTGAGAACACTGAAGCTTTCTTT. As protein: CSVFENTEAFF.